This T cell receptor beta chain was identified during a study of OX40 agonist ivuxolimab in advanced cancers. The CDR3 runs to 17 residues. Deletions cut 4 bases from V and 6 bases from J, with 22 bases between. Per germline, CDR1 LGHNA and CDR2 YNFKEQ. Sequencing used immunoSEQ multiplex PCR; TCRdb keeps in-frame clones, though not all of them. The data show about 74,000 clones, roughly 82% seen once. Sequencing used CD4+ or CD8+ T cells sorted from blood, obtained in a trial of the OX40 agonist ivuxolimab. The chain uses TRBV4-2 and TRBJ1-5; possible D gene TRBD1, 6 bases. The receptor was isolated from an adult with an advanced solid tumor such as melanoma, head and neck, liver or kidney cancer. This chain's CDR3 is CASSRGLRGAVGQPQHF. CDR3 nucleotides: TGTGCCAGCAGCCGGGGATTAAGGGGGGCTGTCGGTCAGCCCCAGCATTTT.